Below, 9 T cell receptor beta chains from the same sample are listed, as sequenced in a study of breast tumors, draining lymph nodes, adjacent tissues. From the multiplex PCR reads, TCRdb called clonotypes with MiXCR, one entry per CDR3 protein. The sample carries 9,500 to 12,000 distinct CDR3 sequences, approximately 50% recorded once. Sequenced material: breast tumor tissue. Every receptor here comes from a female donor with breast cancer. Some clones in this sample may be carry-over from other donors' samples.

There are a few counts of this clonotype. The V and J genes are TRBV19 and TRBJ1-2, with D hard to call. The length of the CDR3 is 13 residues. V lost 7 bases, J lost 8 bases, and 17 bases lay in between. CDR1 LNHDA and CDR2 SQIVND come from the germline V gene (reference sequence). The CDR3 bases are TGTGCCAGTACCCCTCGGGGTTTTAGAGGCTACACCTTC. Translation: CASTPRGFRGYTF.

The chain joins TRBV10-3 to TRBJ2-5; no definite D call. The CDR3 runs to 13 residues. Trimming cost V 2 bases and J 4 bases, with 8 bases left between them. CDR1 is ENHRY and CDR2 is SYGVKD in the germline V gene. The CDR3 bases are TGTGCCATCAGTGAGACCCTCGGAGAGACCCAGTACTTC. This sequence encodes CAISETLGETQYF.

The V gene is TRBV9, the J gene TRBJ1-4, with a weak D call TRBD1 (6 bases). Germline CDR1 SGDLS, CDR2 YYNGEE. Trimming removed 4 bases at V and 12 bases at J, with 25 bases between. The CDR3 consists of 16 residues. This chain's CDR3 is CASSKWGGARPQELFF. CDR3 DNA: TGTGCCAGCAGCAAGTGGGGGGGGGCCCGACCTCAAGAACTGTTTTTT. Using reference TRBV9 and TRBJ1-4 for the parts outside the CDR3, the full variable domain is DSGVTQTPKHLITATGQRVTLRCSPRSGDLSVYWYQQSLDQGLQFLIQYYNGEERAKGNILERFSAQQFPDLHSELNLSSLELGDSALYFCASSKWGGARPQELFFGSGTQLSVL.

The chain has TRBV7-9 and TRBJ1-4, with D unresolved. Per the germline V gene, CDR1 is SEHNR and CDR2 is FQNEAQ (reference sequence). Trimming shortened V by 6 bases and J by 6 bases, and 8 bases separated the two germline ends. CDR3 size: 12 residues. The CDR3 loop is CASSHRDEKLFF. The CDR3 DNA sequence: TGTGCCAGCAGTCACCGGGATGAAAAACTGTTTTTT.

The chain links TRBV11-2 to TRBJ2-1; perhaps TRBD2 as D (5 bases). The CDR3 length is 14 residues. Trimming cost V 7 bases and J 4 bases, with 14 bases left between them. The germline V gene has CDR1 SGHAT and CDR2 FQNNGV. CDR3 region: CASIPSDYYNEQFF. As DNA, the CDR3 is TGTGCCAGCATCCCCTCCGACTATTACAATGAGCAGTTCTTC. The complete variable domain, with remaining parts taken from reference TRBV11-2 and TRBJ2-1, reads EAGVAQSPRYKIIEKRQSVAFWCNPISGHATLYWYQQILGQGPKLLIQFQNNGVVDDSQLPKDRFSAERLKGVDSTLKIQPAKLEDSAVYLCASIPSDYYNEQFFGPGTRLTVL.

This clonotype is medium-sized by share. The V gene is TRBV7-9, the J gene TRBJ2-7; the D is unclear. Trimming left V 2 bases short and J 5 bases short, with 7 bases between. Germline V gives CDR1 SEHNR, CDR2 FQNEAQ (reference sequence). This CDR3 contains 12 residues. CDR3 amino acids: CASSLSRHEQYF. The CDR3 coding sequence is TGTGCCAGCAGCTTATCAAGACACGAGCAGTACTTC.

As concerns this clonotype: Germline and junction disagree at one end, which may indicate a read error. CDR3 sequence reads: CSVDRGFGTDKQYF. In DNA form, the CDR3 reads TGCAGTGTCGACAGGGGGTTCGGCACAGATAAGCAGTATTTT. The V gene is TRBV20-1, the J gene TRBJ2-3; TRBD1 aligns across 9 bases. CDR1 is DFQATT and CDR2 is SNEGSKA in the germline V gene (reference sequence). This CDR3 is 14 amino acids long.

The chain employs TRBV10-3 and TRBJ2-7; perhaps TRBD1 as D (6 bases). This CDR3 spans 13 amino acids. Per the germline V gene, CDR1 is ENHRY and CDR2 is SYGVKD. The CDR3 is CAIKAGETYVRYV. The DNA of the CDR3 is TGCGCCATCAAGGCAGGGGAGACCTACGTGCGGTACGTC.

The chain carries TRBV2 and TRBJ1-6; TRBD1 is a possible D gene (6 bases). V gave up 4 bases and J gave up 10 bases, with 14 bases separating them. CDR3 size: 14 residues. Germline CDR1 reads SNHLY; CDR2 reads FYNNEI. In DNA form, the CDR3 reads TGTGCCAGCAGTGTGGCCAGGGGCGTCTCACCCCTCCACTTT. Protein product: CASSVARGVSPLHF.